The 21 T cell receptor beta chains listed next were all sequenced from one sample in a study of vaccination and CD4 T cells after COVID-19 (dated by TCRdb to the early 2020s). These receptors are not linked to any known antigen. The library relied on PCR. This sample was sequenced with an Illumina iSeq 100. DNA from cultured CD4+ T cells was subjected to TCR sequencing with the Oncomine TCR Beta short-read assay at the Johns Hopkins FTIC core. The public reads were reanalyzed by TCRdb: fastp trimming at Q25, MiXCR alignment, in-frame beta chains only. Every distinct CDR3 protein forms one entry, paired with its most common genes and DNA. Across this sample there are some 1,400 distinct CDR3 sequences, with roughly 12% seen only once. The top ten clonotypes cover approximately 9% of the sample. Reading the label with the study, this specimen's treatment or condition is: approximately 9-day PBMC culture with coronavirus spike peptide pools or control peptides (ViraFEST assay). CD4+ T cells from unexposed donors were collected before the COVID-19 pandemic (2011-2018).

Sequencing input: CD4+ T cells from blood, cultured in vitro. The receptors stem from a human donor in good health.

This clonotype occurred a few times. The chain employs TRBV12-3 or TRBV12-4 and TRBJ1-5, with 7 nucleotides matching TRBD1. V lost 4 bases, J lost 2 bases, and 2 bases stayed unmatched. This CDR3 spans 14 amino acids. CDR3 nucleotides: TGTGCCAGCAGTTCCGGACAGGGCAATCAGCCCCAGCATTTT. Its protein is CASSSGQGNQPQHF.

By share, this clonotype ranks as medium-sized. This chain uses TRBV10-3 with TRBJ2-5; TRBD1 agrees at 7 bases. Germline values: CDR1 ENHRY, CDR2 SYGVKD. CDR3 size: 13 residues. The J segment lost 3 bases and the V segment lost 2 bases, leaving 0 bases of the junction unmatched. The CDR3 protein is CAISEGTEETQYF. Here the CDR3 DNA reads TGTGCCATCAGTGAGGGGACAGAAGAGACCCAGTACTTC.

J is TRBJ2-2 and V is TRBV18, with 7 bases identical to TRBD2. CDR1 is KGHSH and CDR2 is LQKENI in the germline V gene. V was clipped by 6 bases and J by 0 bases; unmatched bases: 7. CDR3 size: 16 residues. This CDR3 is CASSPTSASNTGELFF. For the CDR3, the DNA is TGTGCCAGCTCCCCTACTAGCGCGTCGAACACCGGGGAGCTGTTTTTT.

This clonotype turned up a few times. V is TRBV5-4 and J is TRBJ2-1; D remains ambiguous. CDR1 SGHNT and CDR2 YYREEE come from the germline V gene (reference sequence). The CDR3 loop spans 13 amino acids. V was cut by 0 bases and J by 7 bases, with 8 bases left in between. The CDR3 here is CASSLAQINEQFF. The CDR3 DNA follows: TGTGCCAGCAGCTTGGCCCAGATAAATGAGCAGTTCTTC.

By its share, this clonotype is medium-sized. The chain combines TRBV28 with TRBJ2-7, with TRBD2 matching over 7 bases. The germline gives CDR1 MDHEN, CDR2 SYDVKM. Trimming removed 6 bases from V and 7 bases from J; junction bases left unmatched: 15. This CDR3 has 15 amino acids. The CDR3 coding sequence is TGTGCCAGCAGCCCCAGGACTAGTTATTTTTGGGAGCAGTACTTC. Translated: CASSPRTSYFWEQYF.

In its sample, this clonotype ranks as medium-sized. The chain employs TRBV28 and TRBJ2-7; D is unresolved. The length of the CDR3 is 13 residues. In germline, CDR1 is MDHEN, CDR2 SYDVKM. V was pared by 5 bases and J by 2 bases, with 10 bases between. CDR3 nucleotides: TGTGCCAGCAGTACCGCGGCTCCCTACGAGCAGTACTTC. Protein: CASSTAAPYEQYF.

This clonotype rates as large (0.1 to 1%). The J gene is TRBJ1-5, the V gene TRBV6-1, with D unclear. CDR1 MNHNS and CDR2 SASEGT come from the germline V gene. This CDR3 is built from 13 residues. Trimming cost V 2 bases and J 2 bases, with 4 bases left between them. As DNA, the CDR3 is TGTGCCAGCAGTGAACAGGGCAATCAGCCCCAGCATTTT. Translating gives CASSEQGNQPQHF.

The V call is TRBV28, the J call TRBJ2-2; D could derive from TRBD1 or TRBD2 (6 bases each). The V gene's germline CDR1 is MDHEN and CDR2 SYDVKM. Trimming pared 6 bases from V and 1 base from J, leaving 15 bases between. The CDR3 has 16 residues. CDR3 nucleotides: TGTGCCAGCAGGGGCTGGGGGGCCGTGAACACCGGGGAGCTGTTTTTT. Protein: CASRGWGAVNTGELFF.

Within the sample, this clonotype is large. The CDR3 DNA is TGTGCCAGCAGCTCCCCCAGAGACCAGAACACTGAAGCTTTCTTT. Translation: CASSSPRDQNTEAFF. The chain couples TRBV7-2 to TRBJ1-1; no definite D call. Germline V gene lookup returns CDR1 SGHTA and CDR2 FQGNSA. With 4 bases removed from V and 1 base from J, the gap between germline ends came to 13 bases. The CDR3 runs 15 residues.

By proportion, this clonotype is medium-sized. The V call is TRBV19, the J call TRBJ2-7, with a weak D call TRBD2 (6 bases). The CDR3 runs to 17 residues. Trimming removed 3 bases at V and 4 bases at J, with 22 bases between. Germline V gene sequence: CDR1 LNHDA, CDR2 SQIVND (reference sequence). The CDR3 protein is CASSISTLADPGYEQYF. CDR3 sequence (DNA): TGTGCCAGTAGTATCTCCACCTTAGCGGACCCTGGTTACGAGCAGTACTTC.

The rearrangement uses TRBV2 and TRBJ2-1; D gene unclear. V was shortened by 4 bases and J by 5 bases, with 9 bases between the two germline ends. Germline loops: CDR1 SNHLY, CDR2 FYNNEI. This CDR3 is built from 13 residues. CDR3 coding DNA: TGTGCCAGCAGTGCTGCCCCCGACAATGAGCAGTTCTTC. This encodes CASSAAPDNEQFF.

This clonotype is categorized as medium-sized. The chain employs TRBV7-6 and TRBJ2-3, with TRBD2 matching over 8 bases. With V trimmed by 5 bases and J by 2 bases, 9 bases remained unmatched. Germline CDR1 and CDR2: SGHVS and FNYEAQ. This CDR3 is built from 16 residues. The CDR3 sequence: CASSPSRGGYTDTQYF. The CDR3 nucleotides read TGTGCCAGCAGCCCGTCCCGCGGGGGGTACACAGATACGCAGTATTTT.

This clonotype is medium-sized within its sample. This chain uses TRBV7-8 with TRBJ2-3, with 7 bases identical to TRBD2. The V and J ends lost 5 bases and 4 bases, in that order; junction bases with no gene match: 6. The CDR3 spans 14 residues. Germline lookup yields CDR1 SGHVS and CDR2 FQNEAQ. The CDR3 here is CASSLLASADTQYF. CDR3 DNA sequence: TGTGCCAGCAGCCTACTAGCGAGCGCAGATACGCAGTATTTT.

This clonotype qualifies as medium-sized. CDR3 protein: CASSLNQPQHF. As DNA, the CDR3 is TGTGCCAGCAGCCTTAATCAGCCCCAGCATTTT. The chain employs TRBV28 and TRBJ1-5; D call uncertain. V lost 6 bases and J 4 bases, leaving 4 bases between the germline ends. The CDR3 consists of 11 residues. Germline V CDR1 and CDR2: MDHEN, SYDVKM.

This clonotype is categorized as large (0.1 to 1%). The rearrangement links TRBV20-1 to TRBJ1-5; no clear D gene. The germline V gene encodes CDR1 DFQATT and CDR2 SNEGSKA (reference sequence). Trimming took off 0 bases at V and 7 bases at J, with 10 bases between the two ends. This CDR3 is built from 13 residues. In DNA form, the CDR3 reads TGCAGTGCTAGAGATCCGGTGGGGCAGCCCCAGCATTTT. It codes for CSARDPVGQPQHF.

By frequency in the sample, this clonotype is medium-sized. The rearrangement uses TRBV29-1 and TRBJ1-1; possible D gene TRBD1, 5 bases. Deletions cut 0 bases from V and 5 bases from J, with 10 bases between. CDR3 length: 13 residues. Germline values: CDR1 SQVTM, CDR2 ANQGSEA. The chain's CDR3 is CSVEDQGRTEAFF. Here the CDR3 DNA reads TGCAGCGTTGAAGACCAGGGTAGGACTGAAGCTTTCTTT.

The chain joins TRBV20-1 to TRBJ2-7; D perhaps matches TRBD1 (6 bases). The closer fit of TRBJ2-5 to the DNA end suggests the J call may be wrong. CDR3 length: 16 amino acids. Germline V CDR1 and CDR2: DFQATT, SNEGSKA (reference sequence). Here the CDR3 DNA reads TGCAGTGCTAGAGAAAGGACAGCCCAAGCAAGGGGGACCCAGTACTTC. Its translation is CSARERTAQARGTQYF.

This clonotype is deemed medium-sized. V is TRBV30 and J is TRBJ1-2, with D maybe TRBD1 (6 bases). The CDR3 has 14 amino acids. Trimming left V 2 bases short and J 4 bases short, with 14 bases between. Germline V CDR1 and CDR2: GTSNPN, SVGIG (reference sequence). The CDR3 sequence: CAWSMSGQSYGYTF. The CDR3 DNA reads as TGTGCCTGGAGTATGTCAGGACAGAGCTATGGCTACACCTTC.

This clonotype is deemed large (0.1 to 1%). The chain employs TRBV20-1 and TRBJ2-3; D call uncertain. The CDR3 is made up of 13 amino acids. The V gene's germline CDR1 is DFQATT and CDR2 SNEGSKA (reference sequence). V lost 3 bases, J lost 1 base, and 8 bases lay in between. The DNA for the CDR3 is TGCAGTGCTAGTGCAGGTCGCACAGATACGCAGTATTTT. As protein: CSASAGRTDTQYF.

The V gene is TRBV2, the J gene TRBJ1-4; tentative D call: TRBD1 (5 bases). Per germline, CDR1 SNHLY and CDR2 FYNNEI. V lost 7 bases and J lost 2, with 20 bases in between. The CDR3 length is 17 residues. The CDR3 nucleotides are TGTGCCAGCATTGGAATGAGGGGATTTACGACTAATGAAAAACTGTTTTTT. This translates into CASIGMRGFTTNEKLFF.

This clonotype is large in the sample. This chain uses TRBV6-1 with TRBJ1-1; D not resolved. The germline V gene has CDR1 MNHNS and CDR2 SASEGT. Trimming removed 6 bases at V and 0 bases at J, with 11 bases between. The CDR3 contains 14 residues. In DNA form, the CDR3 reads TGTGCCAGCAGCGTCCTCCCTATGAACACTGAAGCTTTCTTT. This encodes CASSVLPMNTEAFF.